One and the same sample provided the 14 T cell receptor beta chains below, sequenced in a study of cytomegalovirus exposure and HLA in healthy donors. Clones were sequenced by immunoSEQ multiplex PCR, and TCRdb holds only the in-frame ones, with some missing. The data show about 180,000 clones, around 84% seen once. The sample was PBMCs. These TCRs come from a man between 18 and 29 years old in good health and CMV-seropositive.

The chain has TRBV6-6 and TRBJ1-2; D remains unclear. Germline assignment: CDR1 MNHNY and CDR2 SVGAGI (reference sequence). This CDR3 spans 13 amino acids. V shed 2 bases and J shed 2 bases, with 6 bases lying between them. The CDR3, as DNA: TGTGCCAGCAGTTACGCAGGCAACTATGGCTACACCTTC. Translating it yields CASSYAGNYGYTF.

The V gene is TRBV5-6, the J gene TRBJ2-5; 7 nucleotides line up with TRBD2. The length of the CDR3 is 14 residues. With V trimmed by 0 bases and J by 4 bases, 3 bases remained unmatched. Germline V lookup: CDR1 SGHDT, CDR2 YYEEEE. The DNA of the CDR3 is TGTGCCAGCAGCTTGGAAGGCGGGGGAGAGACCCAGTACTTC. This translates into CASSLEGGGETQYF.

V and J are TRBV7-9 and TRBJ1-3, with 8 positions matching TRBD1. CDR1 and CDR2 from the germline V gene are SEHNR and FQNEAQ (reference sequence). The CDR3 contains 16 residues. Trimming at V came to 7 bases and at J to 3 bases, leaving 11 bases not matched to a gene. The CDR3 region is CASTPTGQGGGNTIYF. The CDR3, as DNA: TGTGCCAGCACCCCCACAGGACAGGGAGGTGGAAACACCATATATTTT.

This clone came up once. The V gene is TRBV5-1, the J gene TRBJ2-3; 11 nucleotides align to TRBD2. Germline V gives CDR1 SGHRS, CDR2 YFSETQ. J gave up 2 bases and V 8 bases, and 7 bases lay outside the gene matches. The CDR3 consists of 15 residues. The CDR3 DNA sequence: TGCGCCAGGATTAGCGGGAGGGCCCACACAGATACGCAGTATTTT. Translating gives CARISGRAHTDTQYF.

The chain employs TRBV14 and TRBJ1-2; D possibly corresponds to TRBD1 (5 bases). The V and J ends lost 1 base and 0 bases respectively, with 9 bases between them. The CDR3 has 15 residues. Germline V gene sequence: CDR1 SGHDN, CDR2 FVKESK. The CDR3 loop is CASSQVGGTNYGYTF. The DNA of the CDR3 is TGTGCCAGCAGCCAAGTCGGGGGAACTAACTATGGCTACACCTTC.

V and J are TRBV5-6 and TRBJ1-2; D not resolved. V was trimmed by 0 bases and J by 8 bases, leaving 8 bases between them. The V gene's germline CDR1 is SGHDT and CDR2 YYEEEE. The CDR3 has 12 residues. DNA for the CDR3: TGTGCCAGCAGCTTGGGAGGAGAAGGCTACACCTTC. Translated, it gives CASSLGGEGYTF.

This chain joins TRBV6-5 and TRBJ1-2; 7 bases line up with TRBD1. V gave up 2 bases and J gave up 4 bases; unmatched junction bases: 4. This CDR3 spans 14 amino acids. Germline values: CDR1 MNHEY, CDR2 SVGAGI. The CDR3 DNA reads as TGTGCCAGCAGTTACAGGGGGCGCGGCTATGGCTACACCTTC. Translated: CASSYRGRGYGYTF.

The chain recombines TRBV6-5 with TRBJ1-1, with a tentative D call TRBD1 (5 bases). The length of the CDR3 is 15 residues. Trimming stripped 0 bases from V and 4 bases from J, with 12 bases between. Germline V lookup: CDR1 MNHEY, CDR2 SVGAGI. DNA of the CDR3: TGTGCCAGCAGTTACTCGGGAGGGGCTGGCACTGAAGCTTTCTTT. It encodes CASSYSGGAGTEAFF.

The chain employs TRBV11-2 and TRBJ1-5; 8 bases line up with TRBD1. The CDR3 length is 16 residues. Germline trimming cut 3 bases from V and 4 bases from J; bases unmatched to any gene: 8. Germline V gene data show CDR1 as SGHAT and CDR2 as FQNNGV. CDR3 DNA: TGTGCCAGCAGCTTTGGTGACGGGACAGGAAATCAGCCCCAGCATTTT. Its protein product is CASSFGDGTGNQPQHF.

The sample holds one count of this clone. The chain has TRBV27 and TRBJ2-7, with 8 bases matching TRBD2. Trimming at V came to 8 bases and at J to 3 bases, leaving 9 bases not matched to a gene. This CDR3 spans 14 amino acids. Germline assignment: CDR1 MNHEY and CDR2 SMNVEV (reference sequence). DNA for the CDR3: TGTGCCAGCGCCCCCGGGAGGGTAAGCTACGAGCAGTACTTC. Protein: CASAPGRVSYEQYF.

The rearrangement joins TRBV6-1 to TRBJ2-4; D is undetermined. The CDR3 totals 13 residues. Trimming shortened V by 2 bases and J by 6 bases, and 8 bases separated the two germline ends. Per germline, CDR1 MNHNS and CDR2 SASEGT. The CDR3 bases are TGTGCCAGCAGTGAAAACAGTTTAAACATTCAGTACTTC. It is translated as CASSENSLNIQYF.

This chain uses TRBV7-2 with TRBJ2-1, with 13 bases lining up with TRBD2. CDR1 SGHTA and CDR2 FQGNSA come from the germline V gene. The CDR3 runs to 14 residues. V shed 5 bases and J 8 bases; nucleotides not matched to a gene: 3. CDR3 bases: TGTGCCAGCAGCCCTGGACTAGCGGGAGATGAGCAGTTCTTC. Protein sequence: CASSPGLAGDEQFF.

This clone occurred once. In DNA form, the CDR3 reads TGTGCCAGCAGCGCAAACAGAATGAGTAGTGAGCAGTTCTTC. The encoded protein is CASSANRMSSEQFF. The chain carries TRBV9 and TRBJ2-1; D remains ambiguous. V gave up 3 bases and J gave up 9 bases, with 16 bases separating them. The CDR3 is 14 amino acids. Germline CDR1 is SGDLS and CDR2 is YYNGEE.

The CDR3 DNA follows: TGTGCCAGCAGTTACGGGACTAGCTACACCGGGGAGCTGTTTTTT. This sequence encodes CASSYGTSYTGELFF. V gene TRBV6-5 combines with J gene TRBJ2-2; 9 bases map to TRBD2. The CDR3 spans 15 residues. The V gene's germline CDR1 is MNHEY and CDR2 SVGAGI. V was pared by 2 bases and J by 3 bases, with 1 base of the junction left unmatched.